This T cell receptor beta chain was captured in a study of breast tumors, draining lymph nodes, adjacent tissues. About this clonotype: One end of the junction does not line up with germline, which may come from a read error.

Samples came from axillary lymph nodes draining the breast cancer. MiXCR, run by TCRdb on the multiplex PCR reads, gives a single entry per CDR3 protein. The top ten hold 2.3% of the sample, which has approximately 140,000 distinct CDR3 sequences, approximately 29% seen once. The TCR was taken from a female donor with breast cancer. Some clones in this sample may be carry-over from other donors' samples. Sequencing was done on a sample of axillary lymph node tissue.

The CDR3 nucleotides are TGTGCTAGCAGCTTGGGAGTAGCGGGGATCAATGAGCAGTATTTT. Encoded protein: CASSLGVAGINEQYF. The rearrangement links TRBV7-6 to TRBJ2-3, with 8 bases matching TRBD2. CDR3 size: 15 residues. Looked up from germline, CDR1 is SGHVS and CDR2 is FNYEAQ.